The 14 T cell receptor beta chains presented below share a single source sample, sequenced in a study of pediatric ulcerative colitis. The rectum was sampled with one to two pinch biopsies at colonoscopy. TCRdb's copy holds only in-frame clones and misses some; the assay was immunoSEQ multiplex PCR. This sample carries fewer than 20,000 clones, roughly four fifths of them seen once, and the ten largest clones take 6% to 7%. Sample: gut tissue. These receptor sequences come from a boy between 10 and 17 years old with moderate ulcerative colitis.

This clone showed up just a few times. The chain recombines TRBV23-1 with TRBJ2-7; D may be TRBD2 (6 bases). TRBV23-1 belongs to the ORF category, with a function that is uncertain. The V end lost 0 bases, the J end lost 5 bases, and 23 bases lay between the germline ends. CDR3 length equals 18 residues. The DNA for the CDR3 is TGCGCCAGCAGTCAATCCTGGGGACTCGCGAAAGGGCCCGACGAGCAGTACTTC. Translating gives CASSQSWGLAKGPDEQYF.

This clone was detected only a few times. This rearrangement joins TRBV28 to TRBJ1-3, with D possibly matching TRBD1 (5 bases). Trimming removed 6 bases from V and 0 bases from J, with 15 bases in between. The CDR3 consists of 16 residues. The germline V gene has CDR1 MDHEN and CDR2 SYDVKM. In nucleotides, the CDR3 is TGTGCCAGCAGCCCCGGGACGGGACGCTCTGGAAACACCATATATTTT. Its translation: CASSPGTGRSGNTIYF.

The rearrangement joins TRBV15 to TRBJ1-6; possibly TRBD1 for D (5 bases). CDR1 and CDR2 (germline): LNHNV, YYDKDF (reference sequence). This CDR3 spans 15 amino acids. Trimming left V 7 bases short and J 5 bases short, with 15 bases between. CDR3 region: CATTPGRTDNSPLHF. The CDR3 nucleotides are TGTGCCACCACCCCGGGGCGAACGGATAATTCACCCCTCCACTTT.

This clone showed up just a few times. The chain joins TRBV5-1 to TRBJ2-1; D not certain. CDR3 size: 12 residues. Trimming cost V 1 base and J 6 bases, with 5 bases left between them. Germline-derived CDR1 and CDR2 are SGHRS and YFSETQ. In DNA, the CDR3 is TGCGCCAGCAGCTTGTCTATCAATGAGCAGTTCTTC. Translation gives CASSLSINEQFF.

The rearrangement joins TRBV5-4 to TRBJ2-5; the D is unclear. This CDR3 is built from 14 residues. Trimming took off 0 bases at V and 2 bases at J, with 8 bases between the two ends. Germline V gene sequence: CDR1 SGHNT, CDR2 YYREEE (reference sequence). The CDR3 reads CASSLVNEQETQYF. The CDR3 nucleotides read TGTGCCAGCAGCTTGGTTAATGAGCAAGAGACCCAGTACTTC.

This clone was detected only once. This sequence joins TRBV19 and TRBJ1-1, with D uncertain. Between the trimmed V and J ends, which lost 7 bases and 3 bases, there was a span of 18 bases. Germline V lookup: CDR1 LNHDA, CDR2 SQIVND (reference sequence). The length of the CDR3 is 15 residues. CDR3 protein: CASTPQRGRDTEAFF. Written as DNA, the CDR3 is TGTGCCAGTACCCCCCAGCGTGGTCGGGACACTGAAGCTTTCTTT.

CDR3 nucleotides: TGTGCCAGCAGCCCCTCCCGAGCGTTAGGCGAGCAGTACTTC. Translated, it gives CASSPSRALGEQYF. This sequence joins TRBV7-9 and TRBJ2-7; D gene uncertain. Germline assignment: CDR1 SEHNR and CDR2 FQNEAQ (reference sequence). This CDR3 is built from 14 residues. Trimming took off 5 bases at V and 6 bases at J, with 17 bases between the two ends.

This CDR3 is CASRPTSGSLYEQYF. In DNA form, the CDR3 reads TGTGCCAGCAGGCCAACTAGCGGGAGTCTCTACGAGCAGTACTTC. The gene calls are TRBV6-1 and TRBJ2-7; 11 nucleotides line up with TRBD2. From germline, CDR1 is MNHNS and CDR2 SASEGT. V gave up 6 bases and J gave up 3 bases; unmatched junction bases: 7. The CDR3 loop spans 15 amino acids.

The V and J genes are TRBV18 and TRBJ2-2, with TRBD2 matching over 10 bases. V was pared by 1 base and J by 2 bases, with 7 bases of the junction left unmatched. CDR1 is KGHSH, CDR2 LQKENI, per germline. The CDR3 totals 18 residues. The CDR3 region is CASSPRSGGAQNTGELFF. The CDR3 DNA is TGTGCCAGCTCACCACGGAGCGGGGGGGCCCAAAACACCGGGGAGCTGTTTTTT. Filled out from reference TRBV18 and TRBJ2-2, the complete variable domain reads NAGVMQNPRHLVRRRGQEARLRCSPMKGHSHVYWYRQLPEEGLKFMVYLQKENIIDESGMPKERFSAEFPKEGPSILRIQQVVRGDSAAYFCASSPRSGGAQNTGELFFGEGSRLTVL.

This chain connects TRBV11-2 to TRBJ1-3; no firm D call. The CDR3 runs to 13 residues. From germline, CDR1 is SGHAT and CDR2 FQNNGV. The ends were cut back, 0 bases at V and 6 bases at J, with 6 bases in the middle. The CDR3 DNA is TGTGCCAGCAGCTTAGATCTACAAAACACCATATATTTT. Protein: CASSLDLQNTIYF.

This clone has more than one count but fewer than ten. For the CDR3, the DNA is TGCGCCAGCAAATCCGGGACAGGGGCTAACACTGAAGCTTTCTTT. Protein sequence: CASKSGTGANTEAFF. The rearrangement joins TRBV10-1 to TRBJ1-1; 10 nucleotides agree with TRBD1. V trimming: 7 bases; J trimming: 2 bases; junction bases outside the gene matches: 7. This CDR3 contains 15 residues. Germline V gives CDR1 WNHNN, CDR2 SYGVQD (reference sequence).

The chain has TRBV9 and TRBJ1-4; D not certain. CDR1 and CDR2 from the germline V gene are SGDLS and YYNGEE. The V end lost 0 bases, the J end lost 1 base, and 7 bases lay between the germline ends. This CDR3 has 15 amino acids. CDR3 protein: CASSVALGTNEKLFF. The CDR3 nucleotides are TGTGCCAGCAGCGTAGCTTTGGGAACTAATGAAAAACTGTTTTTT. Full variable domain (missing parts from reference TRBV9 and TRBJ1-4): DSGVTQTPKHLITATGQRVTLRCSPRSGDLSVYWYQQSLDQGLQFLIQYYNGEERAKGNILERFSAQQFPDLHSELNLSSLELGDSALYFCASSVALGTNEKLFFGSGTQLSVL.

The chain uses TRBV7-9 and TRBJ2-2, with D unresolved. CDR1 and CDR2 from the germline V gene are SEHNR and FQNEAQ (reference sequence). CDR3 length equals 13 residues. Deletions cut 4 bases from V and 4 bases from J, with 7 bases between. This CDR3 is CASSYISTGELFF. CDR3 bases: TGTGCCAGCAGCTATATATCCACCGGGGAGCTGTTTTTT.

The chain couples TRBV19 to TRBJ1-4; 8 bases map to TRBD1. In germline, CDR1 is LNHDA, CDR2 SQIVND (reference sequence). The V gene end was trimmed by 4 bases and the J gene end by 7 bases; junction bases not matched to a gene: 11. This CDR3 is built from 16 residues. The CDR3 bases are TGTGCCAGTAGTACGAGATTGGACAGGGTCGGTGAAAAACTGTTTTTT. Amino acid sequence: CASSTRLDRVGEKLFF.